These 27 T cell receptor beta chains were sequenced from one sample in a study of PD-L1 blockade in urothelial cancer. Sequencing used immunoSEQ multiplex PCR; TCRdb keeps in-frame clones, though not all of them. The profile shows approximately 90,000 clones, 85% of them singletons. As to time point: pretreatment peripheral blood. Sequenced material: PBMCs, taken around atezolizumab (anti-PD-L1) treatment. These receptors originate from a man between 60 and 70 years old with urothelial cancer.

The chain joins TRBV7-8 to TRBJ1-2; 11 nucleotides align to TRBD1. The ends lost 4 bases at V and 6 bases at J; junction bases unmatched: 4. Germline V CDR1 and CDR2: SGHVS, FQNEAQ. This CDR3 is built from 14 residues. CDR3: CASSSGQGAHGYTF. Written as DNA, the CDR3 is TGTGCCAGCAGCTCCGGACAGGGGGCCCATGGCTACACCTTC.

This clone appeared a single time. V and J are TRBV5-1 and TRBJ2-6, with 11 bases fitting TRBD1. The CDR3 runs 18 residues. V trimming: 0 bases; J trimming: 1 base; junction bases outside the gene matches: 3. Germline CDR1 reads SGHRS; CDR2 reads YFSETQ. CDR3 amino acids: CASSLVGQGVSGANVLTF. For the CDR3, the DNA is TGCGCCAGCAGCTTGGTGGGACAGGGGGTATCTGGGGCCAACGTCCTGACTTTC.

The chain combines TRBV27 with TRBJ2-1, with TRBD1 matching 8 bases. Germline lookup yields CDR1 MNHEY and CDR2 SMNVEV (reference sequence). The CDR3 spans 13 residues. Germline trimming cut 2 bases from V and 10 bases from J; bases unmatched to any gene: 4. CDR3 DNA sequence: TGTGCCAGCAGTTTACGGACAGGGTACGAGCAGTTCTTC. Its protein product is CASSLRTGYEQFF.

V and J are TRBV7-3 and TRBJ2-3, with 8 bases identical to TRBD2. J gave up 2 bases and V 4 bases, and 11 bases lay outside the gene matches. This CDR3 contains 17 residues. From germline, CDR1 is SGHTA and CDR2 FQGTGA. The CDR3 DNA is TGTGCCAGCAGCTCAGAGATAGCGGGACCGCTCACAGATACGCAGTATTTT. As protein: CASSSEIAGPLTDTQYF.

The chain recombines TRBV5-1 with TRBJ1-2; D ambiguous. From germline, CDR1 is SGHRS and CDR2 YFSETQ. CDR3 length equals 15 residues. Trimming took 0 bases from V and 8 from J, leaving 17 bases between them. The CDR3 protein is CASSLASAGPQGYTF. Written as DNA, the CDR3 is TGCGCCAGCAGCTTGGCCTCGGCAGGTCCCCAGGGCTACACCTTC.

This CDR3 is CSVGLNNQPQHF. The CDR3 DNA is TGCAGCGTTGGACTGAACAATCAGCCCCAGCATTTT. The chain couples TRBV29-1 to TRBJ1-5; D remains ambiguous. Germline V gene sequence: CDR1 SQVTM, CDR2 ANQGSEA. The CDR3 totals 12 residues. The V gene lost 4 bases and the J gene lost 3 bases, with 7 bases spanning the gap.

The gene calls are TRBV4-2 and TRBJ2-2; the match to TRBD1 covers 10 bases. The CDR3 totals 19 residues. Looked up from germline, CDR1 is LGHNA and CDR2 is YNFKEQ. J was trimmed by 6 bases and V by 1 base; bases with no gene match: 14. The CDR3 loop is CASSQVGRTGGTQPGELFF. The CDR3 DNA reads TGTGCCAGCAGCCAAGTGGGTAGGACAGGGGGAACCCAACCCGGGGAGCTGTTTTTT.

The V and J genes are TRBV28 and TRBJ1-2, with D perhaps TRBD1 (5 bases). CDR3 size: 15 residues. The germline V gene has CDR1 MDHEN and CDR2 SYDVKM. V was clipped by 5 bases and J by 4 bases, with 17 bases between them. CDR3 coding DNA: TGTGCCAGCAGTGGGGCGCGCGGCGGACGCTATGGCTACACCTTC. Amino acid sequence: CASSGARGGRYGYTF.

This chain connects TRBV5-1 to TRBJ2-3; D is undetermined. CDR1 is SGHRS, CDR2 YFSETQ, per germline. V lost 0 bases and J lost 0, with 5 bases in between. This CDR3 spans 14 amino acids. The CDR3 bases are TGCGCCAGCAGCTTGGGACTGAGCACAGATACGCAGTATTTT. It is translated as CASSLGLSTDTQYF.

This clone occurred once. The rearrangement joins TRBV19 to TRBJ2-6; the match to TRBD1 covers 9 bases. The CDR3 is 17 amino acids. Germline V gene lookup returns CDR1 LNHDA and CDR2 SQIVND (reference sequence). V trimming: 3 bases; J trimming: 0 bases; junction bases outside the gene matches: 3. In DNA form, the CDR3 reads TGTGCCAGTAGTATGACAGGGGGGAGCTCTGGGGCCAACGTCCTGACTTTC. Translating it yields CASSMTGGSSGANVLTF.

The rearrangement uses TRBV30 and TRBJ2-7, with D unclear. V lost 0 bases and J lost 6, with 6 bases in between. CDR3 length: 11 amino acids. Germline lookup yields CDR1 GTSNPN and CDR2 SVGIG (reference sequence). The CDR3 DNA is TGTGCCTGGAGTGTACGGAGCGAGCAGTACTTC. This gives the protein CAWSVRSEQYF.

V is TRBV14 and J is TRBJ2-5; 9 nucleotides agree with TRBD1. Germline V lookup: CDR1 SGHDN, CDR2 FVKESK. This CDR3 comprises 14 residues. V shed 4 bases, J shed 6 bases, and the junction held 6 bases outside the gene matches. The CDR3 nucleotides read TGTGCCAGCAGCCGCGCCGGGACAGGGAAGACCCAGTACTTC. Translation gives CASSRAGTGKTQYF.

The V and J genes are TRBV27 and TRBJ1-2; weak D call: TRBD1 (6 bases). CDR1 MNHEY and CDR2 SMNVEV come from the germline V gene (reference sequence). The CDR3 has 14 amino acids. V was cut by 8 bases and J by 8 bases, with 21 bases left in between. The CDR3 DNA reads TGTGCCAGCCGACAGGAGATGGTTATGGGAGGCTACACCTTC. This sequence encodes CASRQEMVMGGYTF.

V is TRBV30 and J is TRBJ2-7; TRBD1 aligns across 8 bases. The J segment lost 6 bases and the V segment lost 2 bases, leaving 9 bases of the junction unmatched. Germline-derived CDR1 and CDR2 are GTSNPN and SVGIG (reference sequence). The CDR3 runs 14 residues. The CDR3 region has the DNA TGTGCCTGGAGTATGTCGTTCGACAGGGGCGAGCAGTACTTC. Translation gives CAWSMSFDRGEQYF.

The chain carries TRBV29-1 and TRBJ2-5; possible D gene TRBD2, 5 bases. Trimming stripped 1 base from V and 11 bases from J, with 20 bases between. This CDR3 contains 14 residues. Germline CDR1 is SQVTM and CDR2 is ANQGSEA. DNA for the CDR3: TGCAGCGTTGAAGTAGGGCGGGTACGAGTTGAGCAGTACTTC. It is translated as CSVEVGRVRVEQYF.

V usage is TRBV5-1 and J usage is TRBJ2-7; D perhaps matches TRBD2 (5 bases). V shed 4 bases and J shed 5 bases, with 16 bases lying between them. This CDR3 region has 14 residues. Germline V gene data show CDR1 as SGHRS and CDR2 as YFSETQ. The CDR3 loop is CASSRGSGEDEQYF. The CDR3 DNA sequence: TGCGCCAGCAGCCGGGGAAGTGGTGAGGACGAGCAGTACTTC.

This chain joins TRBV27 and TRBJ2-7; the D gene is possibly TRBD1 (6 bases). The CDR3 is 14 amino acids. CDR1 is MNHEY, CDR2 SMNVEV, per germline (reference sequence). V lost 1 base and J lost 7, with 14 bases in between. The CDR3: CASSLLGDTAEQYF. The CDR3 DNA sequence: TGTGCCAGCAGTTTATTAGGGGACACGGCTGAGCAGTACTTC.

CDR3 sequence (DNA): TGCAGCGTTGTCGGGGACAGGGGGTACGAGCAGTACTTC. Its protein is CSVVGDRGYEQYF. The chain carries TRBV29-1 and TRBJ2-7; 11 bases agree with TRBD1. J gave up 4 bases and V 4 bases, and 3 bases lay outside the gene matches. The CDR3 length is 13 residues. The germline gives CDR1 SQVTM, CDR2 ANQGSEA.

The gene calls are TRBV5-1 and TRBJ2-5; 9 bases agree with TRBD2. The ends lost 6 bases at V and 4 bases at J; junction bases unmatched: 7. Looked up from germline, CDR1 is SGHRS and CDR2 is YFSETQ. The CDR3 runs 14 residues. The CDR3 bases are TGCGCCAGCACCCCTGGGACTAGCACAGAGACCCAGTACTTC. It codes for CASTPGTSTETQYF.

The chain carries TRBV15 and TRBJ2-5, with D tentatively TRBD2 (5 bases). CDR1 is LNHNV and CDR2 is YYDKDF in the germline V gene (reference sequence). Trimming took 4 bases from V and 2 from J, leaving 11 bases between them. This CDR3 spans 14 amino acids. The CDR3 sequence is CATSIRQRQETQYF. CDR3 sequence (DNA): TGTGCCACCAGCATACGTCAGCGGCAAGAGACCCAGTACTTC.

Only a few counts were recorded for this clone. For the CDR3, the DNA is TGCAGCCATGGACAGGGTCGGACTGAAGCTTTCTTT. It encodes CSHGQGRTEAFF. The chain couples TRBV29-1 to TRBJ1-1; the match to TRBD1 covers 8 bases. V trimming: 8 bases; J trimming: 5 bases; junction bases outside the gene matches: 7. The CDR3 length is 12 residues. Germline CDR1 SQVTM, CDR2 ANQGSEA.

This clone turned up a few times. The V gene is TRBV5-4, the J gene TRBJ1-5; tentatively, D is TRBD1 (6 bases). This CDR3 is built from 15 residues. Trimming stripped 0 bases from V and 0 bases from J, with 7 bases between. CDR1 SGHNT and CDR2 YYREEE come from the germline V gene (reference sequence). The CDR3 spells CASSLGGGSNQPQHF. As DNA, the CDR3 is TGTGCCAGCAGCTTGGGAGGGGGTAGCAATCAGCCCCAGCATTTT. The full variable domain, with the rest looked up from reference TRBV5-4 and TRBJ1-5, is ETGVTQSPTHLIKTRGQQVTLRCSSQSGHNTVSWYQQALGQGPQFIFQYYREEENGRGNFPPRFSGLQFPNYSSELNVNALELDDSALYLCASSLGGGSNQPQHFGDGTRLSIL.

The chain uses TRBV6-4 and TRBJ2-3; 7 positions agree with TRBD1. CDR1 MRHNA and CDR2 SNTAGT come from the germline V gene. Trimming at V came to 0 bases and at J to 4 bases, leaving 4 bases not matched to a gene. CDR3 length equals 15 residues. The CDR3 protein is CASSDSAGGSDTQYF. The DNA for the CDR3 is TGTGCCAGCAGTGACTCGGCAGGGGGATCAGATACGCAGTATTTT.

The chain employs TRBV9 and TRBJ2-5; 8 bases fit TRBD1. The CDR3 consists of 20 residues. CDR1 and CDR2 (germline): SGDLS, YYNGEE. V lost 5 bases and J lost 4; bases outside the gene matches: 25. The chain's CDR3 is CASSATTTGGTGVVRETQYF. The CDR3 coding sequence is TGTGCCAGCAGTGCTACCACTACTGGGGGGACAGGAGTCGTCAGAGAGACCCAGTACTTC.

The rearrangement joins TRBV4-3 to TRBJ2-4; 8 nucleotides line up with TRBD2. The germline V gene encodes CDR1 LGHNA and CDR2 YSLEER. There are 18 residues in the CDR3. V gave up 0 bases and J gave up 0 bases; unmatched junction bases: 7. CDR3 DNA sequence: TGCGCCAGCAGCCAAGATCGGGGGGGGGACGTAGCCAAAAACATTCAGTACTTC. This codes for CASSQDRGGDVAKNIQYF.

The CDR3: CASSDPLSTGTSGANVLTF. The CDR3 DNA is TGTGCCAGCAGCGATCCTTTATCGACAGGCACCTCTGGGGCCAACGTCCTGACTTTC. This chain uses TRBV9 with TRBJ2-6, with D tentatively TRBD1 (6 bases). CDR3 length equals 19 residues. The germline V gene has CDR1 SGDLS and CDR2 YYNGEE. Trimming pared 3 bases from V and 0 bases from J, leaving 19 bases between.

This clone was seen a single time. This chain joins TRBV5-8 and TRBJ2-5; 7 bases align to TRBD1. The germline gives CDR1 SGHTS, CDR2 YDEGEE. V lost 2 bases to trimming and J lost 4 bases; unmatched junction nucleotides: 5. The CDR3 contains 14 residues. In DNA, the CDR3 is TGTGCCAGCAGCTTAGACAGGGCGGGAGAGACCCAGTACTTC. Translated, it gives CASSLDRAGETQYF.